Presented here are 5 T cell receptor beta chains from one specimen sequenced in a study of blood T cell repertoires in COVID-19. Profiled with immunoSEQ multiplex PCR; TCRdb holds only in-frame clones, not every one. The sample records a few hundred thousand clones, less than 90% being singletons. Sequenced: peripheral blood. These receptors were collected from a man in his 60s who had recovered from COVID-19.

The chain links TRBV19 to TRBJ1-3; the D gene is possibly TRBD1 (5 bases). Germline V gives CDR1 LNHDA, CDR2 SQIVND (reference sequence). V shed 7 bases and J shed 0 bases, with 10 bases lying between them. There are 14 residues in the CDR3. CDR3 amino acids: CASTFGASGNTIYF. The CDR3 DNA reads TGTGCCAGTACCTTTGGGGCCTCTGGAAACACCATATATTTT.

The gene calls are TRBV3-1 (or the pseudogene TRBV3-2) and TRBJ2-1; 9 bases align to TRBD2. This CDR3 has 16 residues. Germline-derived CDR1 and CDR2 are LGHDT and YNNKEL (reference sequence). V lost 2 bases, J lost 5 bases, and 7 bases stayed unmatched. The CDR3 nucleotides are TGTGCCAGCAGCCAAAGTCCTAGCGGGGTAAACAATGAGCAGTTCTTC. It translates to CASSQSPSGVNNEQFF.

This clone appeared a few times. The chain recombines TRBV24-1 with TRBJ1-5; 10 nucleotides match TRBD1. This CDR3 is 17 amino acids long. The germline CDR1 and CDR2 sequences are KGHDR and SFDVKD. J gave up 6 bases and V 3 bases, and 10 bases lay outside the gene matches. CDR3 loop: CATSDGDRGGFGQPQHF. The CDR3 DNA is TGTGCCACCAGTGATGGGGACAGGGGCGGATTTGGTCAGCCCCAGCATTTT.

The chain joins TRBV10-2 to TRBJ2-7; 9 bases align to TRBD1. This CDR3 comprises 15 residues. V gave up 5 bases and J gave up 4 bases; unmatched junction bases: 9. Germline CDR1 is WSHSY and CDR2 is SAAADI. CDR3 region: CASSIGQGKHYEQYF. The CDR3 nucleotides are TGCGCCAGCAGTATCGGACAGGGGAAACATTACGAGCAGTACTTC.

J is TRBJ2-2 and V is TRBV4-2; 9 bases map to TRBD1. V lost 0 bases and J lost 3; bases outside the gene matches: 8. This CDR3 has 18 residues. Germline V gene data show CDR1 as LGHNA and CDR2 as YNFKEQ. This chain's CDR3 is CASSQDTGGVWDTGELFF. For the CDR3, the DNA is TGTGCCAGCAGCCAAGACACAGGGGGCGTGTGGGACACCGGGGAGCTGTTTTTT.